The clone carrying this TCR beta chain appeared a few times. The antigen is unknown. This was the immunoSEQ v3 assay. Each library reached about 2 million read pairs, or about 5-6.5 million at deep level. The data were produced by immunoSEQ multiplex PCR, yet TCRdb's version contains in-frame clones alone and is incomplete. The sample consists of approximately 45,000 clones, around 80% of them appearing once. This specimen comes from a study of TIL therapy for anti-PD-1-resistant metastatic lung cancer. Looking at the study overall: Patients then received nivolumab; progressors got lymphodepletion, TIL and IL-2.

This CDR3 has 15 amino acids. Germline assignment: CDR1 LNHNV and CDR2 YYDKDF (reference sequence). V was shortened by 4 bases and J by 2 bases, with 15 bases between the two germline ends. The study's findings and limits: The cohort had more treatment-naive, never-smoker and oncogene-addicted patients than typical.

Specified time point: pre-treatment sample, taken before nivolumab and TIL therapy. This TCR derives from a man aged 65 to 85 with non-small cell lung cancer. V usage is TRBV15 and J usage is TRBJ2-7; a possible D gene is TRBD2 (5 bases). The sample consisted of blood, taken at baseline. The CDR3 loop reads CATSKHYEGPYEQYF. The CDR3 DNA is TGTGCCACCAGCAAACACTATGAGGGTCCCTACGAGCAGTACTTC.